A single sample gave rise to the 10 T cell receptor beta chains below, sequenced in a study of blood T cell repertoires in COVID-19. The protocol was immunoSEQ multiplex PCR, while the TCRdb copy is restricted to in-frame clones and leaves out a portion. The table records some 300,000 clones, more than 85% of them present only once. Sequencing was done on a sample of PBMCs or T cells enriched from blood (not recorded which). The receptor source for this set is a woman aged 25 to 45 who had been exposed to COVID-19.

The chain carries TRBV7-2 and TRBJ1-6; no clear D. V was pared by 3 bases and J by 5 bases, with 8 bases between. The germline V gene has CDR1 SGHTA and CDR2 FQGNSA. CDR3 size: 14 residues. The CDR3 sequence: CASSFGRNNSPLHF. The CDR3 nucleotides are TGTGCCAGCAGCTTCGGGAGGAATAATTCACCCCTCCACTTT. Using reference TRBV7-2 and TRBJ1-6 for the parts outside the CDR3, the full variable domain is GAGVSQSPSNKVTEKGKDVELRCDPISGHTALYWYRQSLGQGLEFLIYFQGNSAPDKSGLPSDRFSAERTGGSVSTLTIQRTQQEDSAVYLCASSFGRNNSPLHFGNGTRLTVT.

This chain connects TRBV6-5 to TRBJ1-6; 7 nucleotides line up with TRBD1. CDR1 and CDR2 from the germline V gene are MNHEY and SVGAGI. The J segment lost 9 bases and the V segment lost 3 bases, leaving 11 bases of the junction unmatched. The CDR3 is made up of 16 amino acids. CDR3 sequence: CASSYTGQAPASPLHF. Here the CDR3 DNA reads TGTGCCAGCAGTTATACAGGACAGGCCCCGGCTTCACCCCTCCACTTT.

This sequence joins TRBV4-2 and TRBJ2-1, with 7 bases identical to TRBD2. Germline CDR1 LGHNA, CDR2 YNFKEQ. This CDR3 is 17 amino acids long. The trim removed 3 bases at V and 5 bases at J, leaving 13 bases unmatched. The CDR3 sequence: CASSHDRGRGGHNEQFF. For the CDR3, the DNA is TGTGCCAGCAGCCATGACCGCGGGCGCGGGGGTCACAATGAGCAGTTCTTC.

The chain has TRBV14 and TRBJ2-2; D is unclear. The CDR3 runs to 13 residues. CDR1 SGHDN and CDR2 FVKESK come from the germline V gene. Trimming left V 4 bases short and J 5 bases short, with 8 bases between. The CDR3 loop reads CASSPLRTGELFF. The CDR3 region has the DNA TGTGCCAGCAGCCCCCTACGAACCGGGGAGCTGTTTTTT.

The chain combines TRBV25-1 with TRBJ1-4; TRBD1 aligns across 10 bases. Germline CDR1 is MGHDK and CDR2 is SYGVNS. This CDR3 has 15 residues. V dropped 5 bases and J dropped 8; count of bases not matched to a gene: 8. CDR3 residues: CASSFGQGVGEKLFF. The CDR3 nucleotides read TGTGCCAGCAGTTTTGGACAGGGGGTTGGCGAAAAACTGTTTTTT.

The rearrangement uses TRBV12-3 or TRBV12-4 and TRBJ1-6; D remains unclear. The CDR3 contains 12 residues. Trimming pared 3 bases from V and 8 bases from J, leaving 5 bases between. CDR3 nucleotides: TGTGCCAGCAGTTTCTCTTATTCACCCCTCCACTTT. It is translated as CASSFSYSPLHF.

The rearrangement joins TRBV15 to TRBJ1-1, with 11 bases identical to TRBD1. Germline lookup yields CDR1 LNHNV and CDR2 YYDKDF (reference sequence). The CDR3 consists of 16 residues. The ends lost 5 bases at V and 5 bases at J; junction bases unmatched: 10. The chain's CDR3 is CATSPWGTGGWTEAFF. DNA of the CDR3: TGTGCCACCAGCCCCTGGGGGACAGGGGGGTGGACTGAAGCTTTCTTT.

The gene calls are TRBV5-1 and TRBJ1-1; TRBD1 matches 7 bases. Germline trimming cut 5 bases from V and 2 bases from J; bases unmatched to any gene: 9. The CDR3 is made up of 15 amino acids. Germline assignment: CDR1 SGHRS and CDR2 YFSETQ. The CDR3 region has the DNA TGCGCCAGCAGTCCATCGGGACAGTTCAACACTGAAGCTTTCTTT. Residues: CASSPSGQFNTEAFF.

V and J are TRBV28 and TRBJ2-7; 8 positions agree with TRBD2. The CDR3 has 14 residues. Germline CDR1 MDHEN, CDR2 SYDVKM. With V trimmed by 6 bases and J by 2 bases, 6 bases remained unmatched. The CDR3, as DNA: TGTGCCAGCAGCACCGGCGGGGGGACCTACGAGCAGTACTTC. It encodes CASSTGGGTYEQYF.

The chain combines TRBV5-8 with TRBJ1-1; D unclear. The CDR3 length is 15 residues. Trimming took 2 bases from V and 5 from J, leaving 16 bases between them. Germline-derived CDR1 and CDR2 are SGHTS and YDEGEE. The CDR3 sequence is CASSFRRGERTEAFF. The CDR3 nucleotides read TGTGCCAGCAGCTTTCGGCGGGGTGAGAGGACTGAAGCTTTCTTT.